The next 20 T cell receptor beta chains were all read from a single sample in a study of PD-1 blockade in classical Hodgkin lymphoma. Only in-frame clones appear in the TCRdb table, and some are missing; sequencing was by immunoSEQ multiplex PCR. The sample includes just under 65,000 clones, about 90% of them seen just once. The sample's time point: cycle 4 day 1 (C4D1), after less than 7 weeks of nivolumab. Every single patient, without exception, relapsed after autologous stem cell transplantation, and brentuximab vedotin exposure varied. The sequencing used peripheral blood mononuclear cells (PBMCs), collected before the fourth cycle of nivolumab. The receptor source for this set is a human donor with classical Hodgkin lymphoma.

This chain uses TRBV7-9 with TRBJ1-4; D is possibly TRBD1 (5 bases). Germline CDR1 and CDR2: SEHNR and FQNEAQ (reference sequence). The length of the CDR3 is 14 residues. Trimming shortened V by 5 bases and J by 3 bases, and 10 bases separated the two germline ends. This CDR3 reads CASSTTGPNEKLFF. The CDR3 coding sequence is TGTGCCAGCAGCACAACAGGTCCTAATGAAAAACTGTTTTTT.

The chain employs TRBV19 and TRBJ2-1; the match to TRBD2 covers 8 bases. With V trimmed by 8 bases and J by 9 bases, 6 bases remained unmatched. Germline-derived CDR1 and CDR2 are LNHDA and SQIVND (reference sequence). This CDR3 is 12 amino acids long. The CDR3 protein is CASLDGRGEQFF. Written as DNA, the CDR3 is TGTGCCAGTCTCGACGGGAGGGGTGAGCAGTTCTTC.

A single count supports this clone. This chain links TRBV6-5 with TRBJ1-5, with no clear D. The CDR3 runs to 13 residues. From germline, CDR1 is MNHEY and CDR2 SVGAGI. V lost 6 bases and J lost 4, with 10 bases in between. CDR3 loop: CASRTHANQPQHF. The CDR3 nucleotides read TGTGCCAGCAGAACACACGCTAATCAGCCCCAGCATTTT.

This sequence joins TRBV18 and TRBJ2-7, with D perhaps TRBD1 (6 bases). V dropped 4 bases and J dropped 0 bases, with 10 bases sitting between them. This CDR3 comprises 14 residues. Germline loops: CDR1 KGHSH, CDR2 LQKENI. CDR3 in amino acids: CASSLSGDSYEQYF. The DNA of the CDR3 is TGTGCCAGCTCACTATCAGGGGACTCCTACGAGCAGTACTTC.

The V call is TRBV5-5, the J call TRBJ1-3, with D possibly matching TRBD1 (6 bases). Germline CDR1 and CDR2: SGHKS and YYEKEE (reference sequence). This CDR3 is built from 16 residues. Trimming pared 4 bases from V and 4 bases from J, leaving 18 bases between. The CDR3 here is CASSAAGGTYGNTIYF. CDR3 sequence (DNA): TGTGCCAGCAGCGCAGCCGGGGGGACATACGGAAACACCATATATTTT. The variable domain in full, completed from reference TRBV5-5 and TRBJ1-3, reads DAGVTQSPTHLIKTRGQQVTLRCSPISGHKSVSWYQQVLGQGPQFIFQYYEKEERGRGNFPDRFSARQFPNYSSELNVNALLLGDSALYLCASSAAGGTYGNTIYFGEGSWLTVV.

The genes are TRBV5-1 and TRBJ2-2, with 9 bases identical to TRBD1. CDR1 is SGHRS, CDR2 YFSETQ, per germline. This CDR3 comprises 16 residues. With V trimmed by 1 base and J by 7 bases, 8 bases remained unmatched. The CDR3 region is CASSLNRGPVIGELFF. DNA of the CDR3: TGCGCCAGCAGCTTGAACAGGGGGCCGGTGATCGGGGAGCTGTTTTTT. Based on the CDR3 plus reference TRBV5-1 and TRBJ2-2, the full variable domain is KAGVTQTPRYLIKTRGQQVTLSCSPISGHRSVSWYQQTPGQGLQFLFEYFSETQRNKGNFPGRFSGRQFSNSRSEMNVSTLELGDSALYLCASSLNRGPVIGELFFGEGSRLTVL.

The chain has TRBV6-1 and TRBJ1-1; 7 nucleotides line up with TRBD1. Germline V gene sequence: CDR1 MNHNS, CDR2 SASEGT. The CDR3 covers 14 residues. The junction had 7 bases not matched to a gene; V was cut back by 6 bases and J by 3 bases. CDR3 sequence reads: CASSFKQGYTEAFF. The CDR3 nucleotides read TGTGCCAGCAGCTTCAAACAGGGGTACACTGAAGCTTTCTTT.

The V gene is TRBV19, the J gene TRBJ2-7; 7 bases fit TRBD1. CDR3 length equals 14 residues. Germline V gene data show CDR1 as LNHDA and CDR2 as SQIVND (reference sequence). Trimming removed 3 bases from V and 3 bases from J; junction bases left unmatched: 5. The CDR3 DNA is TGTGCCAGTAGTATTTCGGGACAGAGCTACGAGCAGTACTTC. This translates into CASSISGQSYEQYF.

The rearrangement links TRBV7-6 to TRBJ2-7; tentatively, D is TRBD2 (5 bases). The V end lost 0 bases, the J end lost 3 bases, and 12 bases lay between the germline ends. The germline V gene encodes CDR1 SGHVS and CDR2 FNYEAQ. The CDR3 spans 15 residues. The DNA for the CDR3 is TGTGCCAGCAGCTTAGCGCTTCCCGGGAACTACGAGCAGTACTTC. Protein sequence: CASSLALPGNYEQYF.

This clone appeared a single time. The V and J genes are TRBV6-1 and TRBJ1-3; maybe TRBD1 (5 bases). This CDR3 region has 16 residues. The V and J ends lost 0 bases and 2 bases respectively, with 11 bases between them. Germline CDR1 reads MNHNS; CDR2 reads SASEGT. CDR3 DNA sequence: TGTGCCAGCAGTGAAGCCGAGGGGCGCGCTGGAAACACCATATATTTT. Residues: CASSEAEGRAGNTIYF.

The chain couples TRBV2 to TRBJ1-2; D is ambiguous. Trimming left V 10 bases short and J 8 bases short, with 17 bases between. CDR1 is SNHLY and CDR2 is FYNNEI in the germline V gene. This CDR3 has 12 amino acids. The chain's CDR3 is CANKPDLGGYTF. The CDR3 DNA is TGTGCCAACAAACCGGATTTGGGGGGCTACACCTTC.

The CDR3 sequence is CASSELGGVGGLAFF. CDR3 nucleotides: TGTGCCAGCAGTGAATTAGGAGGTGTCGGGGGATTAGCTTTCTTT. V gene TRBV25-1 combines with J gene TRBJ1-1; a weak D match, TRBD1 (5 bases). The CDR3 covers 15 residues. From germline, CDR1 is MGHDK and CDR2 SYGVNS. V was cut by 1 base and J by 10 bases, with 19 bases left in between.

The V gene is TRBV7-9, the J gene TRBJ2-5; TRBD2 agrees at 8 bases. Per the germline V gene, CDR1 is SEHNR and CDR2 is FQNEAQ (reference sequence). The CDR3 covers 14 residues. Unmatched junction bases numbered 7, after V lost 5 bases and J lost 5 bases. The CDR3 reads CASSTGTSMETQYF. CDR3 coding DNA: TGTGCCAGCAGCACAGGGACTAGTATGGAGACCCAGTACTTC.

The chain has TRBV29-1 and TRBJ2-3; TRBD1 or TRBD2 may be the D gene (5 bases each). Germline V gene lookup returns CDR1 SQVTM and CDR2 ANQGSEA. The V gene lost 3 bases and the J gene lost 6 bases, with 16 bases spanning the gap. CDR3 length: 14 amino acids. The CDR3 region is CSVDLKSGGDTQYF. The CDR3 nucleotides are TGCAGCGTTGATCTCAAAAGTGGGGGTGATACGCAGTATTTT.

The genes are TRBV15 and TRBJ1-6, with D tentatively TRBD1 (5 bases). Per germline, CDR1 LNHNV and CDR2 YYDKDF (reference sequence). The CDR3 is 15 amino acids. V was trimmed by 3 bases and J by 10 bases, leaving 16 bases between them. The CDR3 region has the DNA TGTGCCACCAGCAGTCTTGGCGTAGGGGCCTCACCCCTCCACTTT. Residues: CATSSLGVGASPLHF.

The CDR3 sequence is CASSLRGVGPTDTQYF. CDR3 DNA: TGTGCCAGCAGCTTAAGAGGGGTGGGGCCCACAGATACGCAGTATTTT. The rearrangement uses TRBV7-3 and TRBJ2-3; tentatively, D is TRBD1 or TRBD2 (5 bases each). The germline CDR1 and CDR2 sequences are SGHTA and FQGTGA. V lost 1 base, J lost 2 bases, and 13 bases lay in between. The CDR3 covers 16 residues.

This chain joins TRBV19 and TRBJ1-1; D is uncertain. The CDR3 totals 13 residues. Per the germline V gene, CDR1 is LNHDA and CDR2 is SQIVND (reference sequence). V dropped 0 bases and J dropped 8 bases, with 10 bases sitting between them. The CDR3 DNA is TGTGCCAGTAGTATAGAGGCAGCAAAAGAAGCTTTCTTT. Protein product: CASSIEAAKEAFF. The full variable domain, its missing parts supplied by reference TRBV19 and TRBJ1-1, is DGGITQSPKYLFRKEGQNVTLSCEQNLNHDAMYWYRQDPGQGLRLIYYSQIVNDFQKGDIAEGYSVSREKKESFPLTVTSAQKNPTAFYLCASSIEAAKEAFFGQGTRLTVV.

This chain uses TRBV6-1 with TRBJ2-5, with D unclear. The CDR3 spans 12 residues. Germline assignment: CDR1 MNHNS and CDR2 SASEGT. V was cut by 0 bases and J by 5 bases, with 4 bases left in between. CDR3 loop: CASSEAGETQYF. Here the CDR3 DNA reads TGTGCCAGCAGTGAAGCTGGTGAGACCCAGTACTTC.

The rearrangement joins TRBV12-5 to TRBJ1-3; perhaps TRBD1 as D (5 bases). The V gene's germline CDR1 is LGHNT and CDR2 FRNRAP. The CDR3 has 16 amino acids. V was cut by 4 bases and J by 0 bases, with 13 bases left in between. The CDR3 sequence: CASGWPTDHSGNTIYF. The CDR3 DNA follows: TGTGCTAGTGGTTGGCCGACAGATCACTCTGGAAACACCATATATTTT.

The chain has TRBV27 and TRBJ2-7; D is possibly TRBD1 (6 bases). Germline lookup yields CDR1 MNHEY and CDR2 SMNVEV (reference sequence). V lost 3 bases and J lost 3, with 15 bases in between. The length of the CDR3 is 15 residues. CDR3 in DNA: TGTGCCAGCAGTTTGGGCAGGGGTGGGTACTACGAGCAGTACTTC. Residues: CASSLGRGGYYEQYF.